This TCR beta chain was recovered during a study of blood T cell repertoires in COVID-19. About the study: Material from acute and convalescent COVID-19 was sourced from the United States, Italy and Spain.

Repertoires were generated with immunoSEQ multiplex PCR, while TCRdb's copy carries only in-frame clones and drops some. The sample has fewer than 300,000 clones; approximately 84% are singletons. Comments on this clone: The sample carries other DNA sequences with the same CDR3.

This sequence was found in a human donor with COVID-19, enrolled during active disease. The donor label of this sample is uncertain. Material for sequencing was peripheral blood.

The CDR3 sequence: CASSLTSGTYEQYF. The CDR3 coding sequence is TGTGCCAGCAGCCTGACTAGCGGGACCTACGAGCAGTACTTC. The chain couples TRBV7-9 to TRBJ2-7; 11 bases are a match to TRBD2. The CDR3 is made up of 14 amino acids. V gave up 5 bases and J gave up 2 bases; unmatched junction bases: 2. The germline gives CDR1 SEHNR, CDR2 FQNEAQ (reference sequence).